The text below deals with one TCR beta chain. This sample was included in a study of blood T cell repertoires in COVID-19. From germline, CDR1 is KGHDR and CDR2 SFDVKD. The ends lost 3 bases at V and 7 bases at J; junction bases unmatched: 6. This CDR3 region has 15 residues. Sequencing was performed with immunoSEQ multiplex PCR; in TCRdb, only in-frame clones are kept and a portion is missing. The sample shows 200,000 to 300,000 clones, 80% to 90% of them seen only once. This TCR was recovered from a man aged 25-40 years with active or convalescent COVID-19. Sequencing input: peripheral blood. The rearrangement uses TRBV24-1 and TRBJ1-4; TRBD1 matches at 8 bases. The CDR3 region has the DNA TGTGCCACCAGTGATCCGGACAGGGAAGTTGAAAAACTGTTTTTT. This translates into CATSDPDREVEKLFF.